The TCR beta chain under discussion was sequenced for a study of blood T cell repertoires in COVID-19. About the study: PBMCs, B-cell-depleted T cells, or T cells were the source of the cDNA or gDNA that made up the material.

Original processing notes: By means of reference gene primer amplification, nucleated cell counts were estimated. Profiling relied on immunoSEQ multiplex PCR, and the TCRdb table lists in-frame clones only, not all of them. V, J and clone size are taken as reported in that table, and D and trimming were inferred from the DNA itself. The sample lists approximately 300,000 clones; around nine tenths were seen once. A Seattle source enrolled patients during active infection and followed them longitudinally. V shed 4 bases, J shed 6 bases, and the junction held 8 bases outside the gene matches. CDR3 length equals 15 residues. CDR1 and CDR2 from the germline V gene are LGHNA and YNFKEQ.

The V and J genes are TRBV4-2 and TRBJ1-1; the match to TRBD1 covers 10 bases. Sequencing was performed on peripheral blood. The sequence derives from a woman aged 25 to 45 with COVID-19, enrolled during active disease. The DNA for the CDR3 is TGTGCCAGCAGCCTACAGACAGGGGGCTATGCTGAAGCTTTCTTT. This gives the protein CASSLQTGGYAEAFF.